The subject of this entry is one TCR beta chain. No antigen is known for it. V was clipped by 0 bases and J by 1 base, with 7 bases between them. CDR1 and CDR2 (germline): MDHEN, SYDVKM. The CDR3 extends over 15 amino acids. This entry comes from a study of identical twins. Broader study findings: For cord blood, abundant beta clonotypes had fewer insertions, unlike memory repertoires, which showed none. For monozygotic twins, models underestimated out-of-frame TCR alpha sharing. Conclusions were drawn cross-sectionally by statistical analysis, without following the same donors.

The authors used template switching to add a universal primer site and gave cDNA unique molecular identifiers. Using its own MiXCR run on the 5' RACE reads, TCRdb lists one record per CDR3 protein. The repertoire includes about 700,000 distinct CDR3 sequences, 5.5% to 6.5% of them detected once, and roughly 2% sits in the top ten. The receptor's source is a man in his late teens or twenties in good health. Sequencing was done on a sample of naive T cells sorted from blood. The V and J genes are TRBV28 and TRBJ2-1, with no clear D. This chain's CDR3 is CASSLWLESYNEQFF. The CDR3 bases are TGTGCCAGCAGTTTATGGCTAGAATCCTACAATGAGCAGTTCTTC. The variable domain in full, with the rest retrieved from reference TRBV28 and TRBJ2-1, is DVKVTQSSRYLVKRTGEKVFLECVQDMDHENMFWYRQDPGLGLRLIYFSYDVKMKEKGDIPEGYSVSREKKERFSLILESASTNQTSMYLCASSLWLESYNEQFFGPGTRLTVL.